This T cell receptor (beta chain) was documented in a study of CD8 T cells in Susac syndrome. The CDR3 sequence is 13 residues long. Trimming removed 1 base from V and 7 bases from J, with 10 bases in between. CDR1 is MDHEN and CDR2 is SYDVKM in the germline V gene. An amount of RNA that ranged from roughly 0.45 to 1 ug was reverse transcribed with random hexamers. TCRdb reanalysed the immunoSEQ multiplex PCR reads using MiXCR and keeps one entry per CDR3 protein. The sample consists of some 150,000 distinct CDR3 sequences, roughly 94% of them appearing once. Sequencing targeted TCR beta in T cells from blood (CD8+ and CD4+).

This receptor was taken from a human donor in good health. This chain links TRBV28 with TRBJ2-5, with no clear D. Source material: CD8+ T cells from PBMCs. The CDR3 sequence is CASSLSPAGTQYF. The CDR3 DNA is TGTGCCAGCAGTTTATCCCCAGCAGGGACCCAGTACTTC.